Presented here are 21 T cell receptor beta chains from one specimen sequenced in a study of blood T cells in healthy people across ages. The use of a sample-barcoded 5' primer and a J-beta primer mix characterized a second PCR of about 7 to 12 cycles. TCRdb called the 5' RACE reads again in MiXCR, with one record for every CDR3 protein. Of 1.5 million to 2 million distinct CDR3 sequences in the sample, 28% were seen once. Sequences were obtained from blood. The receptors stem from a woman in her 30s in good health.

This clonotype came up a few times. The junction departs from the called germline gene at one end, perhaps through a read error. The rearrangement links TRBV7-2 to TRBJ1-2, with D uncertain. The CDR3 is 14 residues long. The germline V gene encodes CDR1 SGHTA and CDR2 FQGNSA. For the CDR3, the DNA is TGTGCCAGCAGCCATAGATTTCCTAAGTATGGCTACACCTTC. It encodes CASSHRFPKYGYTF.

This clonotype was counted at least ten times. This sequence joins TRBV20-1 and TRBJ2-7, with D perhaps given as TRBD1 or TRBD2 (5 bases each). The CDR3 has 16 amino acids. The V end was cut by 0 bases, the J end by 0 bases, with 15 bases between. CDR1 is DFQATT and CDR2 is SNEGSKA in the germline V gene (reference sequence). For the CDR3, the DNA is TGCAGTGCTAGAGATTTCGGGGACCCCTACTCCTACGAGCAGTACTTC. Translating gives CSARDFGDPYSYEQYF.

CDR3 loop: CASSLEGAGGEGYTF. The CDR3 region has the DNA TGCGCCAGCAGCCTGGAAGGGGCTGGGGGCGAGGGCTACACCTTC. The rearrangement links TRBV5-1 to TRBJ1-2, with D maybe TRBD1 (6 bases). Trimming left V 4 bases short and J 8 bases short, with 21 bases between. Germline CDR1 SGHRS, CDR2 YFSETQ. The CDR3 spans 15 residues.

This clonotype was seen a handful of times. The rearrangement joins TRBV10-3 to TRBJ1-5; no clear D. Germline values: CDR1 ENHRY, CDR2 SYGVKD. Trimming removed 10 bases from V and 3 bases from J, with 13 bases in between. This CDR3 is 13 amino acids long. DNA for the CDR3: TGTGCCAGTACAGAGGGCCTCAATCAGCCCCAGCATTTT. This encodes CASTEGLNQPQHF.

There are a few counts of this clonotype. V gene TRBV6-6 combines with J gene TRBJ1-5; D call uncertain. The germline V gene has CDR1 MNHNY and CDR2 SVGAGI (reference sequence). Trimming removed 6 bases at V and 5 bases at J, with 8 bases between. The CDR3 is 12 amino acids. In nucleotides, the CDR3 is TGTGCCAGCAGGGGAGCACATCAGCCCCAGCATTTT. Its protein is CASRGAHQPQHF.

The chain links TRBV29-1 to TRBJ2-5; 8 bases align to TRBD2. Losses at the gene ends were 0 bases for V and 5 bases for J; bases not matched to a gene: 5. The CDR3 consists of 14 residues. CDR1 and CDR2 from the germline V gene are SQVTM and ANQGSEA. The CDR3 spells CSVEDRSGSETQYF. The CDR3 DNA is TGCAGCGTTGAAGATCGCAGCGGGAGTGAGACCCAGTACTTC. The entire variable domain, with the rest obtained from reference TRBV29-1 and TRBJ2-5, is as follows: SAVISQKPSRDICQRGTSLTIQCQVDSQVTMMFWYRQQPGQSLTLIATANQGSEATYESGFVIDKFPISRPNLTFSTLTVSNMSPEDSSIYLCSVEDRSGSETQYFGPGTRLLVL.

The chain links TRBV5-1 to TRBJ1-2, with D maybe TRBD1 (5 bases). CDR1 is SGHRS and CDR2 is YFSETQ in the germline V gene. The CDR3 runs to 16 residues. V was shortened by 0 bases and J by 4 bases, with 16 bases between the two germline ends. For the CDR3, the DNA is TGCGCCAGCAGCTTGGCTACGGGGGAAGGACCCTATGGCTACACCTTC. It specifies CASSLATGEGPYGYTF.

This clonotype came up a few times. V and J are TRBV2 and TRBJ2-5; 11 nucleotides match TRBD2. V lost 8 bases, J lost 3 bases, and 8 bases stayed unmatched. In germline, CDR1 is SNHLY, CDR2 FYNNEI. CDR3 length: 15 residues. The CDR3: CASSRSGGGEETQYF. CDR3 sequence (DNA): TGTGCCAGCTCGCGTAGCGGGGGGGGTGAAGAGACCCAGTACTTC.

A single count supports this clonotype. V and J are TRBV20-1 and TRBJ2-3, with D possibly being TRBD1 or TRBD2 (5 bases each). CDR1 is DFQATT, CDR2 SNEGSKA, per germline (reference sequence). The CDR3 consists of 13 residues. V gave up 6 bases and J gave up 6 bases, with 16 bases separating them. CDR3 region: CSAAGTYDDTQYF. CDR3 in DNA: TGCAGTGCCGCCGGGACCTACGACGATACGCAGTATTTT.

The V and J genes are TRBV5-1 and TRBJ2-2, with 7 bases aligning to TRBD1. Germline CDR1 reads SGHRS; CDR2 reads YFSETQ. CDR3 length: 14 residues. The junction had 7 bases not matched to a gene; V was cut back by 5 bases and J by 6 bases. CDR3 sequence: CASSRTGQAGELFF. Here the CDR3 DNA reads TGCGCCAGCAGTCGGACCGGACAGGCCGGGGAGCTGTTTTTT.

This clonotype was picked up many times. The rearrangement links TRBV9 to TRBJ2-1; TRBD1 aligns across 8 bases. CDR3 length: 15 residues. The junction had 9 bases not matched to a gene; V was cut back by 4 bases and J by 6 bases. The V gene's germline CDR1 is SGDLS and CDR2 YYNGEE. For the CDR3, the DNA is TGTGCCAGCAGCTCCAGGACAGGGCTAGTCAATGAGCAGTTCTTC. Translated: CASSSRTGLVNEQFF.

The chain is built from TRBV11-2 and TRBJ2-1; D is perhaps TRBD1 (6 bases). The CDR3 length is 15 residues. Germline lookup yields CDR1 SGHAT and CDR2 FQNNGV. The V end was cut by 1 base, the J end by 4 bases, with 11 bases between. As DNA, the CDR3 is TGTGCCAGCAGCTTAGTTCAGGGGCAGTACAATGAGCAGTTCTTC. Its translation is CASSLVQGQYNEQFF.

The chain carries TRBV27 and TRBJ2-3; possibly TRBD1 for D (6 bases). Germline V gene sequence: CDR1 MNHEY, CDR2 SMNVEV (reference sequence). V was pared by 4 bases and J by 3 bases, with 14 bases between. The CDR3 has 15 residues. Written as DNA, the CDR3 is TGTGCCAGCAGTTCGGACAGTCCGTGGACAGATACGCAGTATTTT. Protein product: CASSSDSPWTDTQYF.

Many counts were recorded for this clonotype. The CDR3 reads CASSQGMGYKFSGANVLTF. The DNA of the CDR3 is TGCGCCAGCAGCCAAGGGATGGGATACAAATTCTCTGGGGCCAACGTCCTGACTTTC. This chain uses TRBV4-3 with TRBJ2-6; no clear D gene. This CDR3 is built from 19 residues. The V gene lost 1 base and the J gene lost 0 bases, with 16 bases spanning the gap. Germline V lookup: CDR1 LGHNA, CDR2 YSLEER.

As concerns this clonotype: This may stem from a read error, because a much larger clone lies one nucleotide away. The rearrangement links TRBV12-3 or TRBV12-4 to TRBJ2-7; D is perhaps TRBD1 (5 bases). This CDR3 region has 13 residues. V was cut by 5 bases and J by 7 bases, with 15 bases left in between. The CDR3 here is CASSPSRGAEQYF. CDR3 coding DNA: TGTGCCAGCAGTCCCTCGCGTGGGGCTGAGCAGTACTTC.

The sample holds a few counts of this clonotype. This sequence joins TRBV12-3 or TRBV12-4 and TRBJ1-1; TRBD1 might be the D (5 bases). With 2 bases removed from V and 5 bases from J, the gap between germline ends came to 9 bases. CDR3 size: 13 residues. CDR3 in amino acids: CASSLRGWTEAFF. The CDR3 DNA follows: TGTGCCAGCAGTTTAAGGGGTTGGACTGAAGCTTTCTTT.

The V call is TRBV5-5, the J call TRBJ2-1; D perhaps matches TRBD1 (5 bases). V lost 0 bases and J 2 bases, leaving 12 bases between the germline ends. CDR3 size: 16 residues. Per germline, CDR1 SGHKS and CDR2 YYEKEE (reference sequence). CDR3 DNA sequence: TGTGCCAGCAGCTTGGAAAGGGGTTTGGCCTACAATGAGCAGTTCTTC. It translates to CASSLERGLAYNEQFF.

Remarks on this clonotype: This may arise from a read error, as a much more abundant clone is one base away. The chain is built from TRBV6-5 and TRBJ2-4; D uncertain. Germline V gene lookup returns CDR1 MNHEY and CDR2 SVGAGI. The V and J ends lost 7 bases and 3 bases respectively, with 10 bases between them. The CDR3 sequence is 13 residues long. Here the CDR3 reads CASNLSNKNIQYF. CDR3 nucleotides: TGTGCCAGCAACCTCAGTAACAAAAACATTCAGTACTTC.

This clonotype came up a few times. The J gene is TRBJ2-4, the V gene TRBV6-5, with D uncertain. The CDR3 runs 14 residues. V shed 5 bases and J shed 2 bases, with 10 bases lying between them. CDR1 and CDR2 (germline): MNHEY, SVGAGI. CDR3 amino acids: CASSPSTPKNIQYF. CDR3 DNA: TGTGCCAGCAGTCCCAGTACGCCCAAAAACATTCAGTACTTC.

The sample holds a few counts of this clonotype. The chain carries TRBV10-3 and TRBJ1-2, with a tentative D call TRBD1 (6 bases). CDR1 is ENHRY, CDR2 SYGVKD, per germline. V was trimmed by 2 bases and J by 4 bases, leaving 20 bases between them. This CDR3 comprises 17 residues. CDR3 sequence: CAISEDRKGVSIYGYTF. CDR3 DNA sequence: TGTGCCATCAGTGAGGACAGGAAAGGCGTTTCGATCTATGGCTACACCTTC.

The rearrangement uses TRBV28 and TRBJ2-5, with TRBD2 matching 11 bases. Germline lookup yields CDR1 MDHEN and CDR2 SYDVKM. The CDR3 runs 16 residues. With 6 bases clipped from V and 4 bases from J, the junction kept 10 bases outside the gene matches. The CDR3 sequence: CASSDPLAGGGETQYF. The DNA for the CDR3 is TGTGCCAGCAGCGACCCTCTAGCGGGGGGCGGAGAGACCCAGTACTTC.